One sample yielded the 9 T cell receptor beta chains listed below, sequenced in a study of shared clonotypes between healthy human individuals. Data came from immunoSEQ multiplex PCR; TCRdb stores just in-frame clones and leaves some out. This sample carries over 2 million clones, 85% to 95% of them seen once, and the ten largest clones take 0.1% to 0.15%. Sequencing was performed on naive CD4+ T cells sorted from blood. Described subset: CD45RA+ positively selected. These receptor sequences come from a man aged 18 to 30 in good health.

This rearrangement joins TRBV10-3 to TRBJ1-2, with 7 nucleotides matching TRBD1. V lost 0 bases, J lost 6 bases, and 4 bases stayed unmatched. Germline V lookup: CDR1 ENHRY, CDR2 SYGVKD. This CDR3 has 14 residues. The CDR3 reads CAISESETGNGYTF. CDR3 DNA sequence: TGTGCCATCAGTGAGTCGGAGACAGGGAATGGCTACACCTTC.

This chain links TRBV6-5 with TRBJ2-1; 7 bases are shared with TRBD2. The junction had 5 bases not matched to a gene; V was cut back by 2 bases and J by 4 bases. Per germline, CDR1 MNHEY and CDR2 SVGAGI. This CDR3 is 15 amino acids long. The CDR3 nucleotides are TGTGCCAGCAGTTACGGAGCGGGGCCTTACAATGAGCAGTTCTTC. This gives the protein CASSYGAGPYNEQFF.

This clone was recorded only once. The V call is TRBV10-1, the J call TRBJ1-1; no clear D gene. V was shortened by 3 bases and J by 3 bases, with 8 bases between the two germline ends. CDR1 is WNHNN and CDR2 is SYGVQD in the germline V gene (reference sequence). This CDR3 has 13 residues. The CDR3 loop is CASSDQIDTEAFF. CDR3 coding DNA: TGCGCCAGCAGTGACCAGATTGACACTGAAGCTTTCTTT.

The V and J genes are TRBV6-5 and TRBJ2-1; D gene unclear. Trimming removed 7 bases from V and 7 bases from J, with 8 bases in between. The CDR3 has 11 amino acids. Germline-derived CDR1 and CDR2 are MNHEY and SVGAGI. CDR3 sequence (DNA): TGTGCCAGCATCCGGAAGAATGAGCAGTTCTTC. Translation: CASIRKNEQFF.

This chain links TRBV6-6 with TRBJ2-3; maybe TRBD2 (7 bases). V shed 7 bases and J shed 6 bases, with 17 bases lying between them. The germline CDR1 and CDR2 sequences are MNHNY and SVGAGI (reference sequence). The CDR3 has 14 residues. The CDR3 DNA follows: TGTGCCAGCAACCTCGTTCGGGGGGCGGATACGCAGTATTTT. This sequence encodes CASNLVRGADTQYF.

The sample holds one count of this clone. This rearrangement joins TRBV4-3 to TRBJ2-3; D may be TRBD2 (6 bases). This CDR3 has 14 residues. Germline V lookup: CDR1 LGHNA, CDR2 YSLEER. Deletions cut 1 base from V and 2 bases from J, with 7 bases between. The CDR3 coding sequence is TGCGCCAGCAGCCAAGGGACTAACACAGATACGCAGTATTTT. Its translation is CASSQGTNTDTQYF.

The rearrangement joins TRBV25-1 to TRBJ1-3, with D hard to call. The CDR3 is made up of 14 amino acids. The ends were cut back, 4 bases at V and 0 bases at J, with 7 bases in the middle. The germline V gene encodes CDR1 MGHDK and CDR2 SYGVNS. CDR3 sequence: CASSALSSGNTIYF. CDR3 sequence (DNA): TGTGCCAGCAGTGCACTGAGCTCTGGAAACACCATATATTTT.

The gene calls are TRBV28 and TRBJ1-2, with D perhaps matching TRBD1 (5 bases). CDR3 length: 12 amino acids. The germline V gene has CDR1 MDHEN and CDR2 SYDVKM. The V and J ends lost 6 bases and 5 bases respectively, with 10 bases between them. CDR3 nucleotide sequence: TGTGCCAGCAGGTCGGACATTTATGGCTACACCTTC. Amino acid sequence: CASRSDIYGYTF.

The gene calls are TRBV5-5 and TRBJ1-4; D is uncertain. The germline gives CDR1 SGHKS, CDR2 YYEKEE (reference sequence). The V and J ends lost 5 bases and 1 base respectively, with 9 bases between them. This CDR3 comprises 14 residues. CDR3 sequence: CASRSDITNEKLFF. CDR3 in DNA: TGTGCCAGCAGGAGCGACATAACTAATGAAAAACTGTTTTTT.